These 19 T cell receptor beta chains were sequenced from one sample in a study of spatial heterogeneity in lung cancer. The time point here: blood at routine non-recurrence follow-up after resection. From the 5' RACE reads, TCRdb called clonotypes with MiXCR, one entry per CDR3 protein. The table includes about 70,000 distinct CDR3 sequences, less than 9.5% detected once. Sequences were derived from PBMCs, sampled at follow-up. The receptors were gathered from a female donor with early-stage non-small cell lung cancer.

Many counts were recorded for this clonotype. The chain recombines TRBV7-2 with TRBJ2-1; 16 nucleotides match TRBD2. Unmatched junction bases numbered 7, after V lost 5 bases and J lost 9 bases. The germline gives CDR1 SGHTA, CDR2 FQGNSA. This CDR3 is 16 amino acids long. The CDR3 region is CASSGRGTSGGGEQFF. CDR3 bases: TGTGCCAGCAGCGGGCGAGGGACTAGCGGGGGGGGTGAGCAGTTCTTC. Together with reference TRBV7-2 and TRBJ2-1, the CDR3 gives the full variable domain: GAGVSQSPSNKVTEKGKDVELRCDPISGHTALYWYRQSLGQGLEFLIYFQGNSAPDKSGLPSDRFSAERTGGSVSTLTIQRTQQEDSAVYLCASSGRGTSGGGEQFFGPGTRLTVL.

This clonotype was recorded many times. The CDR3 DNA reads as TGTGCCACCACGCGAAACGGGTTAACTAATGAAAAACTGTTTTTT. Its protein is CATTRNGLTNEKLFF. V and J are TRBV6-5 and TRBJ1-4; no definite D call. Trimming shortened V by 10 bases and J by 1 base, and 16 bases separated the two germline ends. This CDR3 has 15 residues. Per germline, CDR1 MNHEY and CDR2 SVGAGI.

Only a few counts were recorded for this clonotype. The rearrangement uses TRBV3-1 and TRBJ2-3; 11 nucleotides align to TRBD2. The ends lost 4 bases at V and 2 bases at J; junction bases unmatched: 5. Per germline, CDR1 LGHDT and CDR2 YNNKEL (reference sequence). The CDR3 length is 16 residues. CDR3 sequence: CASSRLAGYTTDTQYF. CDR3 coding DNA: TGTGCCAGCAGCCGACTAGCGGGGTACACCACAGATACGCAGTATTTT.

This clonotype showed up just a few times. The V gene is TRBV6-6, the J gene TRBJ2-3; unclear D gene. There are 12 residues in the CDR3. Germline assignment: CDR1 MNHNY and CDR2 SVGAGI (reference sequence). The V end was cut by 4 bases, the J end by 6 bases, with 8 bases between. CDR3 DNA sequence: TGTGCCAGCAGTTTGTTCAGGGATACGCAGTATTTT. It yields the protein CASSLFRDTQYF.

This clonotype was detected ten times or more. The V call is TRBV28, the J call TRBJ2-6, with 7 bases fitting TRBD2. Germline V gene sequence: CDR1 MDHEN, CDR2 SYDVKM. CDR3 size: 14 residues. J was trimmed by 15 bases and V by 10 bases; bases with no gene match: 18. CDR3 DNA sequence: TGTGCCATCACCTCCGGGACTATTACACATACCCTGACTTTC. Its protein product is CAITSGTITHTLTF.

This clonotype was detected only a few times. CDR3 sequence: CASSPFGQSPYEQYF. CDR3 bases: TGTGCCAGCAGCCCGTTCGGACAGTCCCCCTACGAGCAGTACTTC. The V and J genes are TRBV7-8 and TRBJ2-7; tentative D call: TRBD1 (6 bases). This CDR3 is 15 amino acids long. Trimming pared 5 bases from V and 2 bases from J, leaving 16 bases between. Germline V gene lookup returns CDR1 SGHVS and CDR2 FQNEAQ.

In this sample, this clonotype turned up many times. The rearrangement uses TRBV3-1 and TRBJ2-1; 8 bases agree with TRBD2. The CDR3 consists of 14 residues. CDR1 is LGHDT, CDR2 YNNKEL, per germline (reference sequence). V lost 2 bases to trimming and J lost 8 bases; unmatched junction nucleotides: 5. CDR3 coding DNA: TGTGCCAGCAGCCAACAGACTAGCGAAGATGAGCAGTTCTTC. Encoded protein: CASSQQTSEDEQFF.

This chain links TRBV4-2 with TRBJ2-1; D remains ambiguous. The CDR3 is 13 residues long. Trimming pared 3 bases from V and 8 bases from J, leaving 11 bases between. Germline CDR1 LGHNA, CDR2 YNFKEQ. The CDR3 spells CASSHPASYEQFF. The CDR3 DNA is TGTGCCAGCAGCCACCCAGCGAGCTATGAGCAGTTCTTC.

This chain joins TRBV7-8 and TRBJ2-7; D gene uncertain. Germline V gene sequence: CDR1 SGHVS, CDR2 FQNEAQ. The CDR3 contains 13 residues. Trimming removed 5 bases at V and 2 bases at J, with 10 bases between. For the CDR3, the DNA is TGTGCCAGCAGCCCCGGCTCAACCTACGAGCAGTACTTC. As protein: CASSPGSTYEQYF.

This clonotype was counted ten times or more. The chain has TRBV7-9 and TRBJ2-5, with 8 nucleotides matching TRBD2. This CDR3 comprises 15 residues. CDR1 SEHNR and CDR2 FQNEAQ come from the germline V gene (reference sequence). V lost 2 bases and J lost 9; bases outside the gene matches: 11. In DNA form, the CDR3 reads TGTGCCAGCAGCTTATTAACTAGCGGCTTCTCGGCCCAGTACTTC. It specifies CASSLLTSGFSAQYF.

This clonotype was observed at least ten times. The chain couples TRBV6-5 to TRBJ2-4; D is uncertain. Germline V CDR1 and CDR2: MNHEY, SVGAGI. The CDR3 has 11 amino acids. The V and J ends lost 7 bases and 9 bases respectively, with 10 bases between them. Written as DNA, the CDR3 is TGTGCCAGCATCCAAAGAGGCATTCAGTACTTC. Translation gives CASIQRGIQYF.

This clonotype came up a few times. The genes are TRBV29-1 and TRBJ2-7, with TRBD1 matching over 9 bases. J lost 4 bases, V lost 7 bases, and 5 bases had no gene match. The CDR3 extends over 12 amino acids. Germline V gives CDR1 SQVTM, CDR2 ANQGSEA. The CDR3 sequence: CSARTGVYEQYF. In DNA form, the CDR3 reads TGCAGCGCACGGACAGGGGTTTACGAGCAGTACTTC.

V usage is TRBV15 and J usage is TRBJ2-1; the match to TRBD2 covers 9 bases. The V segment lost 4 bases and the J segment 8 bases; nucleotides outside the gene matches: 12. Germline V CDR1 and CDR2: LNHNV, YYDKDF (reference sequence). CDR3 length: 16 amino acids. CDR3 bases: TGTGCCACCAGCAACGCTATCCTAGCGGGAACCTATGAGCAGTTCTTC. Residues: CATSNAILAGTYEQFF.

This clonotype was recorded at least ten times. The chain has TRBV4-2 and TRBJ1-6; the D gene is possibly TRBD1 (6 bases). Trimming shortened V by 5 bases and J by 10 bases, and 15 bases separated the two germline ends. The CDR3 runs to 14 residues. CDR1 LGHNA and CDR2 YNFKEQ come from the germline V gene. CDR3 coding DNA: TGTGCCAGCAGCGCCAGGGGAACAGGCTCACCCCTCCACTTT. Translating gives CASSARGTGSPLHF.

This clonotype was observed at least ten times. V and J are TRBV4-2 and TRBJ2-5; D is perhaps TRBD1 (6 bases). This CDR3 contains 15 residues. V was trimmed by 1 base and J by 1 base, leaving 10 bases between them. The germline V gene encodes CDR1 LGHNA and CDR2 YNFKEQ. The CDR3 loop is CASSQGDTPQETQYF. In nucleotides, the CDR3 is TGTGCCAGCAGCCAAGGGGACACCCCCCAAGAGACCCAGTACTTC.

The chain has TRBV5-1 and TRBJ2-3; D uncertain. CDR3 size: 15 residues. Per germline, CDR1 SGHRS and CDR2 YFSETQ. Trimming shortened V by 5 bases and J by 5 bases, and 18 bases separated the two germline ends. The CDR3 is CASREMGRLGDTQYF. The CDR3 DNA is TGCGCCAGCAGGGAGATGGGTCGATTGGGAGATACGCAGTATTTT.

This clonotype was observed at least ten times. The J gene is TRBJ2-5, the V gene TRBV6-5, with 7 positions matching TRBD1. The CDR3 is 20 residues long. Germline V gene sequence: CDR1 MNHEY, CDR2 SVGAGI. V trimming: 0 bases; J trimming: 5 bases; junction bases outside the gene matches: 21. DNA for the CDR3: TGTGCCAGCAGTTACTCGAGCCTGCAGACAGGGATGAATTTTTTGGAGACCCAGTACTTC. It translates to CASSYSSLQTGMNFLETQYF.

CDR3 coding DNA: TGCAGTGCTCGAGCGGGGGGCACCTATAATTCACCCCTCCACTTT. Its protein is CSARAGGTYNSPLHF. The gene calls are TRBV20-1 and TRBJ1-6; tentatively, D is TRBD1 (6 bases). The germline V gene encodes CDR1 DFQATT and CDR2 SNEGSKA (reference sequence). Trimming took off 5 bases at V and 2 bases at J, with 13 bases between the two ends. This CDR3 has 15 residues.

The V and J genes are TRBV5-5 and TRBJ2-7; TRBD2 matches at 11 bases. CDR1 SGHKS and CDR2 YYEKEE come from the germline V gene (reference sequence). The CDR3 has 14 amino acids. V lost 5 bases and J lost 2; bases outside the gene matches: 3. This CDR3 is CASRKTSGTYEQYF. The CDR3 region has the DNA TGTGCCAGCAGAAAGACTAGCGGGACCTACGAGCAGTACTTC.